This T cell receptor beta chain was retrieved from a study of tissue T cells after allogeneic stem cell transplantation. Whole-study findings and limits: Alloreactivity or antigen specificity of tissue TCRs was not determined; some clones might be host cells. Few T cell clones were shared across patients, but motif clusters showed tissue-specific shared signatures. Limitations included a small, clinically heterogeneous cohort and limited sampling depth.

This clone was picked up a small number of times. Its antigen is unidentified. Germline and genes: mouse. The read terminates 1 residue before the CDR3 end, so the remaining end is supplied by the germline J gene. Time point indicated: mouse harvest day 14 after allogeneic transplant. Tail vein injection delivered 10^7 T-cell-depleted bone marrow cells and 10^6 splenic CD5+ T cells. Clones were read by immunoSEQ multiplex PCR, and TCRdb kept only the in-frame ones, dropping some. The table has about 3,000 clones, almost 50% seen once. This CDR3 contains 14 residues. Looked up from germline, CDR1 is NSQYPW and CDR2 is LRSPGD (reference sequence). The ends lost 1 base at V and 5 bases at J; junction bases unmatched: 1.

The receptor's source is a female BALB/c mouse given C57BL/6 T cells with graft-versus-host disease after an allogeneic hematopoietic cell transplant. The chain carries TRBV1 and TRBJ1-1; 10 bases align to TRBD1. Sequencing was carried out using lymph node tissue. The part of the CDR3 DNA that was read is TGCACCTGCAGTGCAGCGGACAGGGGGACAGAAGTCTTC. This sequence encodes CTCSAADRGTEVF. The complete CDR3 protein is CTCSAADRGTEVFF.